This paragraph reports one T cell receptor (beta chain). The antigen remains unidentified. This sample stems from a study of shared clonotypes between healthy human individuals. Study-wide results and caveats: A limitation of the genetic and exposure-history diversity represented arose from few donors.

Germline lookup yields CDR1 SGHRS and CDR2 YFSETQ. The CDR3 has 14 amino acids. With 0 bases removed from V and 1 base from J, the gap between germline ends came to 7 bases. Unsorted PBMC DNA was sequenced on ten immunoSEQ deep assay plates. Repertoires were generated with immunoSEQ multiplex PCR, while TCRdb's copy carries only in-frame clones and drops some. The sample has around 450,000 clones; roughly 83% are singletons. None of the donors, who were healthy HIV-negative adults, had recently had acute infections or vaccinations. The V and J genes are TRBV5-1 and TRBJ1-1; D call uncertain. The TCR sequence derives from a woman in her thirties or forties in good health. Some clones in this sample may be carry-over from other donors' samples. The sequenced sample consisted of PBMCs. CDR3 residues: CASSLEWGNTEAFF. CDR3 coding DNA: TGCGCCAGCAGCTTGGAGTGGGGGAACACTGAAGCTTTCTTT.